A single sample is the source of the 26 T cell receptor beta chains below, sequenced in a study of regulatory T cells in long-lasting Graves disease. Time point described: newly diagnosed GD, antithyroid drugs for less than 3 months. Extracted RNA from PBMCs served as the source of the TCR library. In building TCR beta libraries, iRepertoire HTBI primers were used together with Arm-PCR of CDR3 regions. TCRdb reanalysed the multiplex PCR reads using MiXCR and keeps one entry per CDR3 protein. The sample carries around 480,000 distinct CDR3 sequences, about 16% recorded once. This sample was shared with a second study, whose subject was T cells in Graves' hyperthyroidism and ophthalmopathy.

This specimen was peripheral blood mononuclear cells (PBMCs), taken at new diagnosis, from a patient treated with antithyroid drugs. Receptor source: a woman aged 35-65 years with Graves disease.

The rearrangement joins TRBV28 to TRBJ2-1; no clear D. CDR1 is MDHEN and CDR2 is SYDVKM in the germline V gene. Trimming left V 4 bases short and J 5 bases short, with 9 bases between. The CDR3 has 13 residues. CDR3 region: CASSSPRDNEQFF. CDR3 DNA: TGTGCCAGCAGTTCCCCAAGGGACAATGAGCAGTTCTTC.

This clonotype occurred a few times. This rearrangement joins TRBV5-6 to TRBJ1-4; 9 nucleotides agree with TRBD1. The CDR3 spans 14 residues. The germline CDR1 and CDR2 sequences are SGHDT and YYEEEE. V was clipped by 3 bases and J by 8 bases; unmatched bases: 5. CDR3 sequence reads: CASSWDRVPEKLFF. The CDR3 bases are TGTGCCAGCAGCTGGGACAGGGTGCCGGAAAAACTGTTTTTT.

In its sample, this clonotype was seen many times. The chain employs TRBV28 and TRBJ2-5; 9 bases fit TRBD2. V dropped 6 bases and J dropped 9; count of bases not matched to a gene: 8. This CDR3 is built from 13 residues. Looked up from germline, CDR1 is MDHEN and CDR2 is SYDVKM. CDR3 in amino acids: CASRTQAGGAQYF. CDR3 coding DNA: TGTGCCAGCAGGACCCAAGCGGGGGGTGCCCAGTACTTC.

There are a few counts of this clonotype. Given a much more abundant clone one base away, this may be a read error. V and J are TRBV2 and TRBJ1-5; D unclear. CDR3 size: 12 residues. Germline V gives CDR1 SNHLY, CDR2 FYNNEI. The CDR3 sequence is CAGSYGPPLPNF. The DNA of the CDR3 is TGTGCCGGCAGTTACGGGCCCCCCCTTCCAAATTTT.

This clonotype was counted a single time. A read error may be the cause here, since a much bigger clone is one base away. The chain employs TRBV11-2 and TRBJ2-4; D gene unclear. Germline V CDR1 and CDR2: SGHAT, FQNNGV. The CDR3 extends over 16 amino acids. V was pared by 5 bases and J by 13 bases, with 27 bases between. The CDR3 is CASSARFPVANNEQYF. The CDR3 DNA is TGTGCCAGCAGCGCCCGGTTCCCAGTTGCTAACAATGAGCAGTACTTC.

This clonotype has a count of ten or more. V and J are TRBV6-1 and TRBJ2-3; TRBD2 matches 10 bases. The CDR3 is 16 amino acids. J was trimmed by 5 bases and V by 6 bases; bases with no gene match: 11. From germline, CDR1 is MNHNS and CDR2 SASEGT. The chain's CDR3 is CASRNSGGAVKDTQYF. CDR3 DNA: TGTGCCAGCAGAAACAGCGGGGGGGCAGTTAAAGATACGCAGTATTTT.

This clonotype was seen a few times. The V and J genes are TRBV7-3 and TRBJ2-5; D unclear. The CDR3 sequence is 13 residues long. Trimming stripped 2 bases from V and 3 bases from J, with 7 bases between. The germline gives CDR1 SGHTA, CDR2 FQGTGA. The CDR3 protein is CASSLVEEETQYF. The CDR3 DNA is TGTGCCAGCAGCTTAGTAGAGGAAGAGACCCAGTACTTC.

The chain employs TRBV19 and TRBJ2-3; D gene ambiguous. The CDR3 is 14 amino acids. V lost 1 base and J 10 bases, leaving 15 bases between the germline ends. The germline gives CDR1 LNHDA, CDR2 SQIVND (reference sequence). The CDR3 reads CASSIADAHYAQYF. The CDR3 DNA sequence: TGTGCCAGTAGTATAGCGGACGCCCACTATGCGCAGTATTTT.

V usage is TRBV18 and J usage is TRBJ1-1; a weak D match, TRBD1 (5 bases). V dropped 8 bases and J dropped 1 base, with 17 bases sitting between them. The CDR3 spans 15 residues. In germline, CDR1 is KGHSH, CDR2 LQKENI. This CDR3 reads CASSDSGGGNTEAFF. The CDR3 DNA follows: TGTGCCAGCAGTGATTCGGGTGGGGGGAACACTGAAGCTTTCTTT.

The J gene is TRBJ2-7, the V gene TRBV12-3 or TRBV12-4; D might be TRBD1 or TRBD2, each matching 5 bases. V shed 6 bases and J shed 2 bases, with 14 bases lying between them. The CDR3 contains 14 residues. CDR3 protein: CASRFGAGTYEQYF. CDR3 in DNA: TGTGCCAGCAGGTTCGGGGCCGGGACCTACGAGCAGTACTTC.

This clonotype was seen ten or more times. This chain uses TRBV18 with TRBJ2-5; D not resolved. The CDR3 runs to 13 residues. The V end was cut by 3 bases, the J end by 5 bases, with 10 bases between. Germline CDR1 KGHSH, CDR2 LQKENI. This chain's CDR3 is CASSPQMGETQYF. Written as DNA, the CDR3 is TGTGCCAGCTCACCTCAGATGGGGGAGACCCAGTACTTC.

This clonotype has a handful of counts. The gene calls are TRBV18 and TRBJ1-5, with D uncertain. V was pared by 3 bases and J by 5 bases, with 11 bases between. The germline V gene has CDR1 KGHSH and CDR2 LQKENI. There are 14 residues in the CDR3. CDR3 coding DNA: TGTGCCAGCTCACCGACATTTCCCTATCAGCCCCAGCATTTT. Translated, it gives CASSPTFPYQPQHF.

This chain connects TRBV20-1 to TRBJ1-5, with D perhaps matching TRBD1 (6 bases). CDR1 and CDR2 from the germline V gene are DFQATT and SNEGSKA (reference sequence). V was pared by 4 bases and J by 6 bases, with 19 bases between. This CDR3 comprises 15 residues. The CDR3 spells CSATPTGGSVQPQHF. CDR3 bases: TGCAGTGCTACCCCTACTGGGGGCTCGGTTCAGCCCCAGCATTTT.

The table lists this clonotype with a few counts. An end of the junction does not agree with germline; a read error may underlie this. The chain links TRBV5-5 to TRBJ2-5, with no clear D. The CDR3 has 16 residues. Germline V gene data show CDR1 as SGHKS and CDR2 as YYEKEE (reference sequence). The CDR3 here is CASSLGPGSYQETQYF. CDR3 coding DNA: TGCGCCAGCAGCTTGGGTCCGGGCAGTTACCAAGAGACCCAGTACTTC.

This clonotype showed up many times. The chain has TRBV3-1 and TRBJ1-2; D ambiguous. Trimming took 1 base from V and 14 from J, leaving 14 bases between them. CDR1 is LGHDT and CDR2 is YNNKEL in the germline V gene (reference sequence). This CDR3 spans 12 amino acids. The CDR3 DNA reads as TGTGCCAGCAGCCAAGTCGGGAATCATCCAACCTTC. Translated, it gives CASSQVGNHPTF.

This clonotype was counted many times. The rearrangement uses TRBV3-1 and TRBJ2-1, with TRBD1 matching over 7 bases. The CDR3 loop spans 15 amino acids. Germline-derived CDR1 and CDR2 are LGHDT and YNNKEL (reference sequence). V was pared by 2 bases and J by 8 bases, with 9 bases of the junction left unmatched. The CDR3 region is CASSQLQGSSDEQFF. For the CDR3, the DNA is TGTGCCAGCAGCCAATTACAGGGGTCGTCGGATGAGCAGTTCTTC.

The genes are TRBV9 and TRBJ1-2, with D perhaps matching TRBD1 (5 bases). V was shortened by 3 bases and J by 4 bases, with 16 bases between the two germline ends. This CDR3 spans 15 amino acids. Germline V gene sequence: CDR1 SGDLS, CDR2 YYNGEE. Here the CDR3 DNA reads TGTGCCAGCAGCGCCCCACCGGGGCAGCTCTATGGCTACACCTTC. This sequence encodes CASSAPPGQLYGYTF.

The chain has TRBV4-1 and TRBJ2-7; either TRBD1 or TRBD2 may fit D (5 bases each). The CDR3 runs 15 residues. Looked up from germline, CDR1 is MGHRA and CDR2 is YSYEKL. V was clipped by 3 bases and J by 2 bases, with 14 bases between them. This chain's CDR3 is CASSQGVSMPYEQYF. The CDR3 DNA sequence: TGCGCCAGCAGCCAGGGGGTATCCATGCCCTACGAGCAGTACTTC.

On this clonotype itself: At one boundary the junction diverges from the germline segment, which might be a read error. The genes are TRBV7-9 and TRBJ2-7; D is uncertain. The CDR3 covers 12 residues. Per germline, CDR1 SEHNR and CDR2 FQNEAQ (reference sequence). The CDR3 nucleotides are TGTGCCAGCAGCTTAGACTCCCACGAGCAGTACTTC. Protein: CASSLDSHEQYF.

This clonotype was seen a few times. The chain recombines TRBV19 with TRBJ2-1; the match to TRBD1 covers 9 bases. The CDR3 consists of 13 residues. Trimming cost V 3 bases and J 10 bases; bases outside gene matches: 4. The V gene's germline CDR1 is LNHDA and CDR2 SQIVND (reference sequence). CDR3 sequence reads: CASSMDRGKEQFF. In DNA, the CDR3 is TGTGCCAGTAGTATGGACAGGGGTAAGGAGCAGTTCTTC.

This clonotype was recorded at least ten times. This chain links TRBV3-1 with TRBJ1-2; D gene ambiguous. The CDR3 runs 15 residues. Trimming shortened V by 4 bases and J by 6 bases, and 18 bases separated the two germline ends. Germline CDR1 reads LGHDT; CDR2 reads YNNKEL (reference sequence). For the CDR3, the DNA is TGTGCCAGCAGCCCAACGGAGCGGGTTCGTCATGGCTACACCTTC. It is translated as CASSPTERVRHGYTF.

This clonotype occurred a few times. The chain has TRBV11-2 and TRBJ2-3; D might be TRBD1 (6 bases). The CDR3 totals 16 residues. V was shortened by 1 base and J by 6 bases, with 17 bases between the two germline ends. The germline V gene has CDR1 SGHAT and CDR2 FQNNGV. CDR3 protein: CASSLGTGLRSDTQYF. The CDR3 bases are TGTGCCAGCAGCTTAGGAACAGGGTTGAGGTCCGATACGCAGTATTTT.

The rearrangement uses TRBV7-9 and TRBJ2-1; D is ambiguous. The germline CDR1 and CDR2 sequences are SEHNR and FQNEAQ (reference sequence). The V and J ends lost 6 bases and 8 bases respectively, with 17 bases between them. The CDR3 extends over 14 amino acids. As DNA, the CDR3 is TGTGCCAGCAGAACACCCCTGCCTACCGATGAGCAGTTCTTC. Its protein is CASRTPLPTDEQFF.

This clonotype was seen a handful of times. The chain has TRBV13 and TRBJ1-2; D not certain. The germline V and J ends were trimmed by 4 bases and 5 bases, with 14 bases remaining between them. This CDR3 has 14 residues. CDR1 and CDR2 (germline): PRHDT, FYEKMQ (reference sequence). The CDR3 loop is CASSSLLGGYGYTF. CDR3 bases: TGTGCCAGCAGCTCCCTCCTAGGCGGTTATGGCTACACCTTC.

This clonotype was detected ten times or more. The rearrangement uses TRBV3-1 and TRBJ2-1; the D is unclear. Trimming left V 3 bases short and J 8 bases short, with 5 bases between. CDR1 and CDR2 from the germline V gene are LGHDT and YNNKEL (reference sequence). CDR3 length: 11 residues. CDR3 residues: CASSHLYEQFF. The CDR3 DNA reads as TGTGCCAGCAGCCACCTTTATGAGCAGTTCTTC.

A few counts support this clonotype. The V call is TRBV7-6, the J call TRBJ1-1, with TRBD1 matching 7 bases. The J segment lost 5 bases and the V segment lost 4 bases, leaving 13 bases of the junction unmatched. The CDR3 loop spans 16 amino acids. The germline gives CDR1 SGHVS, CDR2 FNYEAQ. The CDR3 loop is CASSSGGRVGETEAFF. As DNA, the CDR3 is TGTGCCAGCAGCTCAGGGGGAAGGGTGGGGGAAACTGAAGCTTTCTTT.